The rows below give T cell receptor beta chains drawn from one sample of a study of shared clonotypes between healthy human individuals. Using immunoSEQ multiplex PCR, the repertoire was profiled, and TCRdb retains in-frame clones only, with some absent. Of about 490,000 clones listed, around 78% are singletons. Sequences were obtained from PBMCs. The receptor source for this set is a woman between 40 and 55 years old in good health. Some clones in this sample may be carry-over from other donors' samples. Both conserved end residues are part of each CDR3. A D gene is named only where the DNA matches it firmly. Size tells how often a clone was seen (once, few, many) or the class of an expanded clone, and some rows leave it out.

cdr3_aa cdr3_nt j_call d_call clone_size v_call
CASSYMQMNTGELFF TGTGCCAGCAGTTACATGCAAATGAACACCGGGGAGCTGTTTTTT TRBJ2-2 . . TRBV6-5
CASSEQGTTGELFF TGTGCCAGCAGTGAACAGGGGACCACCGGGGAGCTGTTTTTT TRBJ2-2 . . TRBV6-1
CAIETSGRGNQPQHF TGTGCCATCGAGACATCGGGGAGGGGCAATCAGCCCCAGCATTTT TRBJ1-5 . . TRBV28
CAISPRKGGYEQYF TGTGCCATCAGCCCCCGCAAGGGAGGCTACGAGCAGTACTTC TRBJ2-7 . once TRBV10-3
CASSRGGGPQEQFF TGTGCCAGCTCCAGGGGCGGGGGCCCCCAGGAGCAGTTCTTC TRBJ2-1 . many TRBV7-2
CASSFNTGGPVDEQFF TGTGCCAGCAGCTTTAACACGGGAGGGCCCGTCGATGAGCAGTTCTTC TRBJ2-1 TRBD2 . TRBV7-2
CASSLQGPNTEAFF TGTGCCAGCAGCCTACAGGGGCCGAACACTGAAGCTTTCTTT TRBJ1-1 TRBD1 . TRBV5-4
CASSALRGYEQYF TGTGCCAGCAGCGCTCTCAGGGGATACGAGCAGTACTTC TRBJ2-7 . . TRBV21-1
CASSHSSPSSYNEQFF TGTGCCAGTAGTCATTCTAGTCCCAGCTCCTACAATGAGCAGTTCTTC TRBJ2-1 . . TRBV19
CASSRDRGREETQYF TGTGCCAGCAGTAGGGACAGGGGGCGCGAGGAGACCCAGTACTTC TRBJ2-5 TRBD1 . TRBV2
CASSQALGAAETQYF TGTGCCAGCAGCCAAGCTCTTGGGGCTGCGGAGACCCAGTACTTC TRBJ2-5 . . TRBV14
CASTGGLGDQPQHF TGTGCCAGCACCGGGGGGCTGGGGGATCAGCCCCAGCATTTT TRBJ1-5 . . TRBV2
CASSHGTDISQPQHF TGTGCCAGCAGCCACGGGACAGATATTTCTCAGCCCCAGCATTTT TRBJ1-5 TRBD1 . TRBV11-2
CASSESRGITEAFF TGTGCCAGCAGTGAATCTCGTGGGATCACTGAAGCTTTCTTT TRBJ1-1 . . TRBV6-1
CASSPKTLTSGPNEQFF TGTGCCAGCAGCCCCAAGACCCTTACTAGCGGACCCAATGAGCAGTTCTTC TRBJ2-1 TRBD2 . TRBV9
CASSSQEGGVYGYTF TGTGCCAGCAGTTCTCAAGAGGGAGGAGTATATGGCTACACCTTC TRBJ1-2 . . TRBV2
CASSRGQGRNTIYF TGTGCCAGCAGCCGAGGACAGGGAAGAAACACCATATATTTT TRBJ1-3 TRBD1 . TRBV28
CASSARTGGHYEQYF TGTGCCAGCAGCGCCCGGACAGGGGGTCACTACGAGCAGTACTTC TRBJ2-7 TRBD1 . TRBV9
CASSPRGGPYEQYF TGCGCCAGCAGTCCCCGGGGGGGCCCCTACGAGCAGTACTTC TRBJ2-7 TRBD2 few TRBV5-1
CASSKGLAGEGETQYF TGTGCCAGCAGCAAAGGACTAGCGGGAGAGGGAGAGACCCAGTACTTC TRBJ2-5 . . TRBV21-1
CASSQHGYEQYF TGTGCCAGCAGTCAGCACGGGTACGAGCAGTACTTC TRBJ2-7 . . TRBV28
CASSSGPSVEQYF TGCGCCAGCAGTTCAGGACCCTCGGTCGAGCAGTACTTC TRBJ2-7 . . TRBV10-1
CASSKGGGGNQPQHF TGTGCCAGTAGCAAGGGGGGCGGTGGCAATCAGCCCCAGCATTTT TRBJ1-5 . . TRBV19
CASSNHRGLQRGNEQFF TGTGCCAGCAGCAATCACAGGGGACTACAAAGGGGCAATGAGCAGTTCTTC TRBJ2-1 . . TRBV7-3
CASSQGGSGSSFGTIYF TGTGCCAGCAGCCAAGGGGGCTCAGGTTCCTCTTTCGGGACCATATATTTT TRBJ1-3 TRBD1 . TRBV5-4
CASSQDRVGNTIYF TGCGCCAGCAGCCAAGACAGGGTTGGAAACACCATATATTTT TRBJ1-3 . few TRBV4-1
CASRGRGWTEAFF TGTGCCAGCAGGGGCAGGGGATGGACTGAAGCTTTCTTT TRBJ1-1 . . TRBV28
CASSPPRGRVTGELFF TGTGCCAGCAGTCCCCCCCGGGGGAGAGTCACCGGGGAGCTGTTTTTT TRBJ2-2 . . TRBV28
CASSLVGSSTDTQYF TGTGCCAGCAGCTTAGTGGGGTCAAGCACAGATACGCAGTATTTT TRBJ2-3 . . TRBV7-3
CASSADRVGTGELFF TGCGCCAGCAGCGCGGACAGGGTTGGCACCGGGGAGCTGTTTTTT TRBJ2-2 TRBD1 . TRBV5-1
CASSLGQNTDTQYF TGCGCCAGCAGCTTGGGGCAGAACACAGATACGCAGTATTTT TRBJ2-3 . . TRBV5-1
CSVEATSLVGGTDTQYF TGCAGCGTTGAAGCTACAAGTCTAGTGGGGGGCACAGATACGCAGTATTTT TRBJ2-3 . . TRBV29-1
CASRKQGPVEKLFF TGTGCCAGCAGAAAACAGGGGCCTGTTGAAAAACTGTTTTTT TRBJ1-4 TRBD1 . TRBV28
CASRPGRHSSYEQYF TGTGCCAGCAGACCCGGGAGGCACTCCTCCTACGAGCAGTACTTC TRBJ2-7 TRBD2 few TRBV6-1
CASSLVGLAGTGELFF TGTGCCAGCAGCTTAGTGGGACTAGCGGGAACCGGGGAGCTGTTTTTT TRBJ2-2 TRBD2 . TRBV7-2
CSVTGAGVETQYF TGCAGCGTAACAGGGGCGGGTGTAGAGACCCAGTACTTC TRBJ2-5 TRBD1 . TRBV29-1
CASSPDPRYNEQFF TGTGCCAGCAGTCCCGACCCGAGATACAATGAGCAGTTCTTC TRBJ2-1 . . TRBV27
CASSSGQTYEQYF TGCGCCAGCAGCTCCGGACAGACCTACGAGCAGTACTTC TRBJ2-7 . . TRBV5-1